This T cell receptor (beta chain) stems from a study of shared clonotypes between healthy human individuals. Sequencing was performed with immunoSEQ multiplex PCR; in TCRdb, only in-frame clones are kept and a portion is missing. The sample shows more than 400,000 clones, around four fifths of them seen only once. The CDR3 totals 12 residues. Trimming took off 7 bases at V and 5 bases at J, with 11 bases between the two ends. Germline values: CDR1 MDHEN, CDR2 SYDVKM. This TCR derives from a woman in her 40s in good health. Some clones in this sample may be carry-over from other donors' samples. The sample was PBMCs. The chain employs TRBV28 and TRBJ1-1; unclear D gene. CDR3 DNA: TGTGCCAGCAAGTTAGGTCAAACTGAAGCTTTCTTT. Its protein is CASKLGQTEAFF. The full variable domain, with the rest looked up from reference TRBV28 and TRBJ1-1, is DVKVTQSSRYLVKRTGEKVFLECVQDMDHENMFWYRQDPGLGLRLIYFSYDVKMKEKGDIPEGYSVSREKKERFSLILESASTNQTSMYLCASKLGQTEAFFGQGTRLTVV.